The next 15 T cell receptor beta chains were all read from a single sample in a study of PD-1 blockade in classical Hodgkin lymphoma. Stated time point: cycle 4 day 1 (C4D1), after more than five weeks of nivolumab. Exposure to brentuximab vedotin varied, and each patient had relapsed following autologous stem cell transplantation. Sequenced by immunoSEQ multiplex PCR; TCRdb stores in-frame clones only, minus some. Among about 14,000 clones listed, approximately 80% were seen once. The source was peripheral blood mononuclear cells (PBMCs), collected before the fourth cycle of nivolumab. The receptors derive from a human donor with classical Hodgkin lymphoma.

V usage is TRBV6-6 and J usage is TRBJ1-1; 7 nucleotides agree with TRBD1. The germline CDR1 and CDR2 sequences are MNHNY and SVGAGI (reference sequence). CDR3 length equals 14 residues. V was pared by 7 bases and J by 0 bases, with 5 bases of the junction left unmatched. CDR3 bases: TGTGCCAGCACTTTACAGGGGATGAACACTGAAGCTTTCTTT. Protein: CASTLQGMNTEAFF.

The chain combines TRBV11-2 with TRBJ2-3; TRBD2 aligns across 9 bases. Losses at the gene ends were 5 bases for V and 6 bases for J; bases not matched to a gene: 9. Germline V gene sequence: CDR1 SGHAT, CDR2 FQNNGV. The CDR3 runs 15 residues. CDR3: CASSTRASGVDTQYF. The CDR3 DNA sequence: TGTGCCAGCAGCACCCGGGCTAGCGGGGTTGATACGCAGTATTTT.

The genes are TRBV7-2 and TRBJ2-7, with a weak D call TRBD1 (6 bases). Germline V gives CDR1 SGHTA, CDR2 FQGNSA. CDR3 length: 14 residues. V was pared by 3 bases and J by 6 bases, with 15 bases between. Written as DNA, the CDR3 is TGTGCCAGCAGCTTTTTGAACAGGGATGGCGAGCAGTACTTC. This gives the protein CASSFLNRDGEQYF.

V usage is TRBV7-2 and J usage is TRBJ1-6, with no clear D. V lost 4 bases and J 7 bases, leaving 20 bases between the germline ends. The CDR3 loop spans 17 amino acids. Looked up from germline, CDR1 is SGHTA and CDR2 is FQGNSA. This CDR3 is CASSSPIYRETNSPLHF. The CDR3 region has the DNA TGTGCCAGCAGCTCACCGATATACCGGGAGACGAATTCACCCCTCCACTTT.

V gene TRBV10-3 combines with J gene TRBJ1-1; no clear D. CDR3 size: 11 residues. The germline V gene encodes CDR1 ENHRY and CDR2 SYGVKD. Trimming pared 4 bases from V and 3 bases from J, leaving 3 bases between. The chain's CDR3 is CAISGDTEAFF. CDR3 bases: TGTGCCATCAGTGGAGACACTGAAGCTTTCTTT.

The V gene is TRBV2, the J gene TRBJ1-6; 7 bases agree with TRBD1. The CDR3 extends over 17 amino acids. Trimming took 9 bases from V and 9 from J; bases not matched to a gene: 20. From germline, CDR1 is SNHLY and CDR2 FYNNEI. The CDR3 spells CASKQGFGLLVSSPLHF. CDR3 bases: TGTGCCAGTAAACAGGGGTTCGGGCTCTTGGTTAGTTCACCCCTCCACTTT. The whole variable domain, remainder taken from reference TRBV2 and TRBJ1-6, is EPEVTQTPSHQVTQMGQEVILRCVPISNHLYFYWYRQILGQKVEFLVSFYNNEISEKSEIFDDQFSVERPDGSNFTLKIRSTKLEDSAMYFCASKQGFGLLVSSPLHFGNGTRLTVT.

The genes are TRBV18 and TRBJ2-2, with D perhaps TRBD1 (7 bases). Germline V gene lookup returns CDR1 KGHSH and CDR2 LQKENI. V was trimmed by 4 bases and J by 5 bases, leaving 14 bases between them. This CDR3 contains 15 residues. Here the CDR3 DNA reads TGTGCCAGCTCACGAGGACAGGAGGGGACCGGGGAGCTGTTTTTT. As protein: CASSRGQEGTGELFF.

This clone has just a few counts. The gene calls are TRBV4-3 and TRBJ1-1; 9 bases match TRBD1. The CDR3 sequence is 15 residues long. CDR1 LGHNA and CDR2 YSLEER come from the germline V gene. J gave up 5 bases and V 1 base, and 5 bases lay outside the gene matches. The CDR3 sequence: CASSQGATGGTEAFF. The CDR3 DNA sequence: TGCGCCAGCAGCCAAGGGGCGACAGGGGGAACTGAAGCTTTCTTT.

This chain joins TRBV6-1 and TRBJ1-3, with D uncertain. V was pared by 4 bases and J by 0 bases, with 7 bases between. This CDR3 contains 14 residues. Germline CDR1 and CDR2: MNHNS and SASEGT. Here the CDR3 reads CASSVANSGNTIYF. The CDR3 DNA is TGTGCCAGCAGTGTAGCGAACTCTGGAAACACCATATATTTT.

This clone has more than one count but fewer than ten. The chain carries TRBV9 and TRBJ2-1; 9 bases match TRBD2. The CDR3 extends over 17 amino acids. Germline loops: CDR1 SGDLS, CDR2 YYNGEE. The J segment lost 4 bases and the V segment lost 7 bases, leaving 15 bases of the junction unmatched. This CDR3 is CASAPGILSGGYNEQFF. CDR3 nucleotide sequence: TGTGCCAGCGCGCCAGGCATCCTCAGCGGGGGGTACAATGAGCAGTTCTTC.

The chain joins TRBV6-1 to TRBJ2-3; 10 bases are shared with TRBD1. The CDR3 runs 15 residues. Germline CDR1 is MNHNS and CDR2 is SASEGT. V was clipped by 5 bases and J by 4 bases; unmatched bases: 6. The CDR3 loop reads CASSRDRGTPDTQYF. The CDR3 bases are TGTGCCAGCAGTCGGGACAGGGGAACCCCAGATACGCAGTATTTT.

Concerning this clone itself: In the same sample, other DNA sequences code for this CDR3. This chain joins TRBV19 and TRBJ1-2; no firm D call. Germline CDR1 is LNHDA and CDR2 is SQIVND (reference sequence). Trimming shortened V by 3 bases and J by 4 bases, and 9 bases separated the two germline ends. CDR3 size: 13 residues. The CDR3 loop reads CASSIGGRYGYTF. The CDR3 DNA is TGTGCCAGTAGTATTGGTGGCCGCTATGGCTACACCTTC. Full variable domain (outside the CDR3, taken from reference TRBV19 and TRBJ1-2): DGGITQSPKYLFRKEGQNVTLSCEQNLNHDAMYWYRQDPGQGLRLIYYSQIVNDFQKGDIAEGYSVSREKKESFPLTVTSAQKNPTAFYLCASSIGGRYGYTFGSGTRLTVV.

The chain uses TRBV4-2 and TRBJ2-7, with 7 bases matching TRBD1. With 5 bases clipped from V and 5 bases from J, the junction kept 9 bases outside the gene matches. Germline V gene sequence: CDR1 LGHNA, CDR2 YNFKEQ. This CDR3 has 14 residues. In DNA, the CDR3 is TGTGCCAGCAGCTATCCGACAGGGTTTCACGAGCAGTACTTC. Translation: CASSYPTGFHEQYF.

The chain couples TRBV7-2 to TRBJ2-2; TRBD2 might be the D (6 bases). V was cut by 5 bases and J by 4 bases, with 8 bases left in between. The CDR3 runs to 13 residues. CDR1 is SGHTA and CDR2 is FQGNSA in the germline V gene. The CDR3: CASSGGSTGELFF. CDR3 bases: TGTGCCAGCAGCGGAGGGTCCACCGGGGAGCTGTTTTTT.

The gene calls are TRBV7-2 and TRBJ2-7, with TRBD1 matching 9 bases. The CDR3 totals 15 residues. The J segment lost 2 bases and the V segment lost 3 bases, leaving 5 bases of the junction unmatched. The germline V gene encodes CDR1 SGHTA and CDR2 FQGNSA. This CDR3 reads CASSFRGQGPYEQYF. The CDR3 DNA follows: TGTGCCAGCAGCTTCAGGGGACAGGGTCCCTACGAGCAGTACTTC.